This T cell receptor beta chain was sequenced in a study of blood T cell repertoires in COVID-19. Sequenced by immunoSEQ multiplex PCR; TCRdb stores in-frame clones only, minus some. The repertoire consists of 40,000 to 55,000 clones, with roughly 90% occurring once and the leading ten covering more than 5.5%. This CDR3 has 12 amino acids. V lost 4 bases, J lost 14 bases, and 15 bases lay in between. From germline, CDR1 is MNHEY and CDR2 SVGAGI. The clonotype comes from a human donor in a cohort sampled during active COVID-19. The chain links TRBV6-5 to TRBJ2-1; tentatively, D is TRBD2 (6 bases). The sample taken for sequencing was peripheral blood. This CDR3 is CASSSTSRWEFF. Written as DNA, the CDR3 is TGTGCCAGCAGTTCTACTAGCCGCTGGGAGTTCTTC.